This TCR beta chain was found in a study of blood T cell repertoires in COVID-19. Sequencing used immunoSEQ multiplex PCR; TCRdb keeps in-frame clones, though not all of them. The data contain about 140,000 clones, 60% to 80% of them singletons. This study enrolled people aged about 18 to 100 from about two dozen US geographic areas. Sequencing input: PBMCs or T cells enriched from blood (not recorded which). The receptor comes from a woman aged 45-59 years who had recovered from COVID-19.

CDR3 nucleotides: TGTGCCAGCAGTCCATACGGTAGTGAAGCTTTCTTT. It translates to CASSPYGSEAFF. V gene TRBV2 combines with J gene TRBJ1-1; D not certain. Germline CDR1 reads SNHLY; CDR2 reads FYNNEI. The CDR3 contains 12 residues. Trimming cost V 5 bases and J 7 bases, with 11 bases left between them.